A single sample gave rise to the 29 T cell receptor beta chains below, sequenced in a study of blood T cell repertoires in COVID-19. Libraries were prepared by immunoSEQ multiplex PCR; TCRdb keeps only in-frame clonotypes and omits some of them. This sample has about 70,000 clones; about three quarters occur once, and the top ten carry about a third. Sample: peripheral blood. The receptors stem from a woman in her 70s with acute or convalescent COVID-19.

The V call is TRBV4-2, the J call TRBJ2-3; 10 positions match TRBD1. The V segment lost 0 bases and the J segment 4 bases; nucleotides outside the gene matches: 13. The germline V gene has CDR1 LGHNA and CDR2 YNFKEQ. The CDR3 is made up of 19 amino acids. CDR3 DNA: TGTGCCAGCAGCCAAGAGGTGACAGGGGGCGCATTGTGGGCAGATACGCAGTATTTT. This gives the protein CASSQEVTGGALWADTQYF.

This clone was observed a few times. This chain links TRBV7-2 with TRBJ1-1, with 10 bases fitting TRBD1. This CDR3 has 15 amino acids. The germline V gene encodes CDR1 SGHTA and CDR2 FQGNSA. Losses at the gene ends were 4 bases for V and 4 bases for J; bases not matched to a gene: 6. CDR3 bases: TGTGCCAGCAGCTCACGGGACAGGGGTGGCACTGAAGCTTTCTTT. Amino acid sequence: CASSSRDRGGTEAFF.

The V and J genes are TRBV29-1 and TRBJ1-1; D may be TRBD1 (5 bases). The germline V gene has CDR1 SQVTM and CDR2 ANQGSEA. V was pared by 4 bases and J by 0 bases, with 18 bases between. This CDR3 has 16 amino acids. Here the CDR3 DNA reads TGCAGCGTTGTGGTTCGGGCAGGGTTCATGAACACTGAAGCTTTCTTT. Its protein is CSVVVRAGFMNTEAFF.

This clone was counted between two and nine times. The chain uses TRBV10-3 and TRBJ1-5, with 7 bases aligning to TRBD1. The CDR3 consists of 13 residues. The trim removed 4 bases at V and 4 bases at J, leaving 1 base unmatched. CDR1 is ENHRY and CDR2 is SYGVKD in the germline V gene. CDR3 loop: CAISGQGNQPQHF. CDR3 DNA: TGTGCCATCAGTGGACAGGGTAATCAGCCCCAGCATTTT.

The gene calls are TRBV7-9 and TRBJ2-1; TRBD2 matches at 8 bases. The V gene end was trimmed by 1 base and the J gene end by 6 bases; junction bases not matched to a gene: 2. CDR3 length equals 14 residues. Germline CDR1 reads SEHNR; CDR2 reads FQNEAQ (reference sequence). The DNA of the CDR3 is TGTGCCAGCAGCTTAGGGGGACTAGGCAATGAGCAGTTCTTC. Amino acid sequence: CASSLGGLGNEQFF.

The chain carries TRBV5-1 and TRBJ2-6; D gene uncertain. The CDR3 runs 14 residues. Between the trimmed V and J ends, which lost 1 base and 4 bases, there was a span of 6 bases. Germline V CDR1 and CDR2: SGHRS, YFSETQ. This CDR3 reads CASSLRGGANVLTF. In DNA form, the CDR3 reads TGCGCCAGCAGCTTGAGAGGAGGGGCCAACGTCCTGACTTTC.

This chain joins TRBV7-8 and TRBJ1-2, with 8 bases that match TRBD1. J gave up 9 bases and V 5 bases, and 8 bases lay outside the gene matches. CDR1 SGHVS and CDR2 FQNEAQ come from the germline V gene. The CDR3 runs to 13 residues. The DNA of the CDR3 is TGTGCCAGCAGCCTCGACAGGGGCTCACGCTACACCTTC. Its translation is CASSLDRGSRYTF.

V is TRBV9 and J is TRBJ1-1; D might be TRBD1 (5 bases). Between the trimmed V and J ends, which lost 4 bases and 4 bases, there was a span of 14 bases. CDR1 is SGDLS, CDR2 YYNGEE, per germline. The CDR3 loop spans 14 amino acids. The CDR3 region is CASSIQAKSTEAFF. In DNA, the CDR3 is TGTGCCAGCAGCATACAGGCCAAGAGCACTGAAGCTTTCTTT.

This chain uses TRBV29-1 with TRBJ2-5; D is ambiguous. Trimming removed 2 bases from V and 4 bases from J, with 14 bases in between. Germline CDR1 and CDR2: SQVTM and ANQGSEA. CDR3 length: 14 amino acids. The CDR3 reads CSVEPPTPVETQYF. The CDR3 DNA sequence: TGCAGCGTTGAACCCCCCACCCCGGTAGAGACCCAGTACTTC.

The V and J genes are TRBV7-8 and TRBJ2-1; TRBD1 matches 11 bases. The CDR3 has 15 amino acids. V was clipped by 5 bases and J by 5 bases; unmatched bases: 5. Per the germline V gene, CDR1 is SGHVS and CDR2 is FQNEAQ. This chain's CDR3 is CASSTGQGANNEQFF. CDR3 nucleotide sequence: TGTGCCAGCAGCACTGGACAGGGGGCAAACAATGAGCAGTTCTTC.

The chain recombines TRBV6-5 with TRBJ1-4; 9 nucleotides agree with TRBD1. Germline V gene data show CDR1 as MNHEY and CDR2 as SVGAGI. V lost 6 bases to trimming and J lost 7 bases; unmatched junction nucleotides: 9. The CDR3 sequence is 15 residues long. CDR3 region: CASRISDRGGEKLFF. DNA of the CDR3: TGTGCCAGCAGGATATCGGACAGGGGAGGTGAAAAACTGTTTTTT.

V gene TRBV12-3 or TRBV12-4 combines with J gene TRBJ2-7, with D perhaps TRBD2 (5 bases). This CDR3 has 13 amino acids. V was cut by 3 bases and J by 4 bases, with 10 bases left in between. CDR3 in DNA: TGTGCCAGCAGTTTTAAGGGCGGGTACGAGCAGTACTTC. As protein: CASSFKGGYEQYF.

The chain recombines TRBV27 with TRBJ1-5; tentative D call: TRBD1 (6 bases). V gave up 6 bases and J gave up 4 bases, with 10 bases separating them. The germline gives CDR1 MNHEY, CDR2 SMNVEV (reference sequence). There are 13 residues in the CDR3. CDR3: CASSWTENQPQHF. The CDR3 DNA follows: TGTGCCAGCAGCTGGACAGAAAATCAGCCCCAGCATTTT.

J is TRBJ2-1 and V is TRBV5-1, with 8 bases aligning to TRBD2. Germline CDR1 and CDR2: SGHRS and YFSETQ. Trimming took 0 bases from V and 9 from J; bases not matched to a gene: 5. The CDR3 runs to 14 residues. For the CDR3, the DNA is TGCGCCAGCAGCTTGGTAACCGGGACTAGTGAGCAGTTCTTC. Its translation: CASSLVTGTSEQFF.

V and J are TRBV19 and TRBJ1-4; D gene uncertain. This CDR3 is built from 13 residues. With 9 bases removed from V and 3 bases from J, the gap between germline ends came to 11 bases. From germline, CDR1 is LNHDA and CDR2 SQIVND (reference sequence). CDR3 amino acids: CASAVPSNEKLFF. The CDR3 bases are TGTGCCAGCGCGGTCCCTTCTAATGAAAAACTGTTTTTT.

V is TRBV19 and J is TRBJ2-7, with 8 bases lining up with TRBD1. Germline V gene lookup returns CDR1 LNHDA and CDR2 SQIVND (reference sequence). This CDR3 has 15 residues. V lost 8 bases to trimming and J lost 4 bases; unmatched junction nucleotides: 13. The CDR3 region is CASQVSGQGWYEQYF. In DNA, the CDR3 is TGTGCCAGTCAGGTTTCCGGACAGGGATGGTACGAGCAGTACTTC.

The rearrangement links TRBV6-2 or TRBV6-3 to TRBJ1-2; TRBD1 matches 11 bases. This CDR3 is 15 amino acids long. Germline loops: CDR1 MNHEY, CDR2 SVGEGT. V dropped 2 bases and J dropped 7; count of bases not matched to a gene: 6. The CDR3 nucleotides read TGTGCCAGCAGTTACCCCTTCGGACAGGGGGCTGGCTACACCTTC. It codes for CASSYPFGQGAGYTF.

This clone was counted a few times. The chain joins TRBV28 to TRBJ1-2, with 7 bases identical to TRBD1. Germline CDR1 reads MDHEN; CDR2 reads SYDVKM. V shed 1 base, J shed 2 bases, and the junction held 4 bases outside the gene matches. The CDR3 runs 15 residues. CDR3 sequence reads: CASSLLGGGNYGYTF. CDR3 DNA sequence: TGTGCCAGCAGTTTATTAGGGGGCGGGAACTATGGCTACACCTTC.

This clone was seen more than once but under ten times. The chain uses TRBV15 and TRBJ1-2; no clear D gene. CDR1 LNHNV and CDR2 YYDKDF come from the germline V gene (reference sequence). V lost 4 bases and J lost 1, with 10 bases in between. The CDR3 sequence is 14 residues long. The CDR3 loop is CATSKKSGNYGYTF. DNA of the CDR3: TGTGCCACCAGCAAGAAATCGGGTAACTATGGCTACACCTTC.

V and J are TRBV2 and TRBJ1-2; D gene uncertain. Germline V CDR1 and CDR2: SNHLY, FYNNEI. V was trimmed by 2 bases and J by 3 bases, leaving 7 bases between them. This CDR3 region has 13 residues. CDR3 in amino acids: CASSERGYYGYTF. Here the CDR3 DNA reads TGTGCCAGCAGTGAAAGAGGCTACTATGGCTACACCTTC.

This chain connects TRBV6-5 to TRBJ1-2, with 9 bases that match TRBD1. This CDR3 is 14 amino acids long. Germline assignment: CDR1 MNHEY and CDR2 SVGAGI. V trimming: 10 bases; J trimming: 2 bases; junction bases outside the gene matches: 8. The CDR3 sequence is CATGQGLFNYGYTF. In DNA form, the CDR3 reads TGTGCCACCGGACAGGGGCTCTTCAACTATGGCTACACCTTC.

This chain connects TRBV5-6 to TRBJ2-1, with D possibly matching TRBD1 (5 bases). CDR3 length: 13 residues. Looked up from germline, CDR1 is SGHDT and CDR2 is YYEEEE. V lost 2 bases to trimming and J lost 9 bases, with 12 bases between them. CDR3 coding DNA: TGTGCCAGCAGCTTTTCCAGGGCTTTTGAGCAGTTCTTC. This translates into CASSFSRAFEQFF.

This chain uses TRBV5-1 with TRBJ2-3, with 9 bases matching TRBD1. The CDR3 length is 14 residues. Per germline, CDR1 SGHRS and CDR2 YFSETQ. The V and J ends lost 4 bases and 6 bases, in that order; junction bases with no gene match: 6. DNA for the CDR3: TGCGCCAGCAGCAGGGGACAGGGCCGGGATACGCAGTATTTT. Its translation: CASSRGQGRDTQYF. The whole variable domain, filled in from reference TRBV5-1 and TRBJ2-3, reads KAGVTQTPRYLIKTRGQQVTLSCSPISGHRSVSWYQQTPGQGLQFLFEYFSETQRNKGNFPGRFSGRQFSNSRSEMNVSTLELGDSALYLCASSRGQGRDTQYFGPGTRLTVL.

This chain connects TRBV5-1 to TRBJ2-1, with 7 bases lining up with TRBD1. The CDR3 spans 16 residues. The trim removed 4 bases at V and 2 bases at J, leaving 9 bases unmatched. Germline V CDR1 and CDR2: SGHRS, YFSETQ. The CDR3 coding sequence is TGCGCCAGCAGCGCGGGTGAGACAGGGCCCTACAATGAGCAGTTCTTC. This sequence encodes CASSAGETGPYNEQFF.

This clone was counted only a few times. The V and J genes are TRBV5-1 and TRBJ1-1; D is possibly TRBD1 (6 bases). The CDR3 covers 13 residues. Germline V gene lookup returns CDR1 SGHRS and CDR2 YFSETQ. Trimming removed 0 bases at V and 10 bases at J, with 13 bases between. In nucleotides, the CDR3 is TGCGCCAGCAGCTTGGACAGGGTGGGTAGAGCTTTCTTT. Amino acids: CASSLDRVGRAFF.

V usage is TRBV18 and J usage is TRBJ1-6, with TRBD1 identical over 8 bases. CDR1 and CDR2 from the germline V gene are KGHSH and LQKENI. The CDR3 is made up of 16 amino acids. The J segment lost 7 bases and the V segment lost 3 bases, leaving 8 bases of the junction unmatched. The DNA of the CDR3 is TGTGCCAGCTCACCTAACGGACAGGGCGGAAATTCACCCCTCCACTTT. Translation gives CASSPNGQGGNSPLHF.

The CDR3 DNA reads as TGTGCCAGCAGCTACGGACAGAAATATGGCTACACCTTC. Amino acids: CASSYGQKYGYTF. The gene calls are TRBV7-9 and TRBJ1-2; D is perhaps TRBD1 (6 bases). V was shortened by 4 bases and J by 5 bases, with 11 bases between the two germline ends. CDR3 length: 13 amino acids. Germline CDR1 is SEHNR and CDR2 is FQNEAQ (reference sequence). The full variable domain, with the rest looked up from reference TRBV7-9 and TRBJ1-2, is DTGVSQNPRHKITKRGQNVTFRCDPISEHNRLYWYRQTLGQGPEFLTYFQNEAQLEKSRLLSDRFSAERPKGSFSTLEIQRTEQGDSAMYLCASSYGQKYGYTFGSGTRLTVV.

This clone showed up just a few times. This sequence joins TRBV27 and TRBJ1-5; possible D gene TRBD1, 6 bases. Between the trimmed V and J ends, which lost 4 bases and 7 bases, there was a span of 8 bases. The CDR3 spans 12 residues. CDR1 is MNHEY, CDR2 SMNVEV, per germline (reference sequence). The CDR3 here is CASSSQGQPQHF. The CDR3 nucleotides read TGTGCCAGCAGTTCACAGGGACAGCCCCAGCATTTT.

The J gene is TRBJ1-4, the V gene TRBV24-1, with D possibly matching TRBD1 (6 bases). Trimming took 4 bases from V and 8 from J, leaving 16 bases between them. The CDR3 covers 15 residues. The germline V gene encodes CDR1 KGHDR and CDR2 SFDVKD. The CDR3 sequence: CATSDPTGIHEKLFF. CDR3 nucleotides: TGTGCCACCAGTGACCCTACAGGGATACACGAAAAACTGTTTTTT.